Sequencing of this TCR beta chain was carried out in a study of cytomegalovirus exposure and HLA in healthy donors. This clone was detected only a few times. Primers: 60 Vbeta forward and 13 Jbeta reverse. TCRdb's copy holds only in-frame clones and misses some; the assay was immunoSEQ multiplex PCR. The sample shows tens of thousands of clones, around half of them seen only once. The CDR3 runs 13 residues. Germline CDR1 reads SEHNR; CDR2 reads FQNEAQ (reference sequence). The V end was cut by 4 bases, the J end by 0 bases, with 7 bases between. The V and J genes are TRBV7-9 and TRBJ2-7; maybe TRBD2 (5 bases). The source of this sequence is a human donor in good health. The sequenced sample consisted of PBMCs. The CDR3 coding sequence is TGTGCCAGCAGCTCCGGAGGCTCCTACGAGCAGTACTTC. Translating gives CASSSGGSYEQYF.